The 21 T cell receptor beta chains in this list originate from one sample, sequenced in a study of CD8+ T cells in alopecia areata. cDNA serving as the sequencing template came from extracted, reverse transcribed RNA. Libraries were prepared by immunoSEQ multiplex PCR; TCRdb keeps only in-frame clonotypes and omits some of them. The sample has about 180,000 clones; about 53% are singletons. Stated treatment: oral pan-JAK inhibitor, 5-10 mg twice daily. The material was CD8+ T cells sorted from blood, obtained at week 24, from a patient treated with tofacitinib. The receptors here all came from a human donor with alopecia areata.

In regard to this clone: In the same sample, other DNA sequences code for this CDR3. The gene calls are TRBV29-1 and TRBJ2-2; no firm D call. The germline CDR1 and CDR2 sequences are SQVTM and ANQGSEA. Trimming took 2 bases from V and 3 from J, leaving 4 bases between them. This CDR3 has 12 amino acids. CDR3 in amino acids: CSVERDTGELFF. DNA of the CDR3: TGCAGCGTTGAACGGGACACCGGGGAGCTGTTTTTT.

This clone was counted only a few times. The rearrangement uses TRBV2 and TRBJ2-2, with a tentative D call TRBD1 (6 bases). Trimming left V 6 bases short and J 2 bases short, with 13 bases between. This CDR3 has 15 amino acids. Germline lookup yields CDR1 SNHLY and CDR2 FYNNEI. CDR3 DNA: TGTGCCAGCAGGGACAGCTACGATAACACCGGGGAGCTGTTTTTT. It is translated as CASRDSYDNTGELFF.

This clone was seen more than once but under ten times. DNA for the CDR3: TGTGCCAGCAGCGGAACCTCCGGACGGAGGAACACCGGGGAGCTGTTTTTT. Protein sequence: CASSGTSGRRNTGELFF. V gene TRBV13 combines with J gene TRBJ2-2, with D unclear. Germline V gene lookup returns CDR1 PRHDT and CDR2 FYEKMQ (reference sequence). The CDR3 has 17 amino acids. Trimming stripped 5 bases from V and 1 base from J, with 17 bases between.

The chain combines TRBV18 with TRBJ2-1; D remains unclear. V lost 3 bases and J lost 4, with 10 bases in between. CDR3 size: 14 residues. Germline V gives CDR1 KGHSH, CDR2 LQKENI. CDR3 loop: CASSPSFGYNEQFF. The DNA for the CDR3 is TGTGCCAGCTCACCGTCTTTCGGGTACAATGAGCAGTTCTTC.

This clone was recorded a few times. V gene TRBV29-1 combines with J gene TRBJ1-2, with a tentative D call TRBD1 (6 bases). The CDR3 spans 20 residues. V lost 1 base and J lost 0, with 27 bases in between. From germline, CDR1 is SQVTM and CDR2 ANQGSEA. The CDR3 DNA reads as TGCAGCGTTGAAGGGGCAGGTCCGGGGGGCCACTACTCCCCTAACTATGGCTACACCTTC. This gives the protein CSVEGAGPGGHYSPNYGYTF.

This clone was counted only a few times. This chain connects TRBV12-5 to TRBJ2-1; 10 nucleotides line up with TRBD2. CDR1 is LGHNT, CDR2 FRNRAP, per germline. The CDR3 extends over 12 amino acids. The junction had 3 bases not matched to a gene; V was cut back by 6 bases and J by 10 bases. The CDR3 coding sequence is TGTGCTAGTGGACGGGGACTAGCGGAGCAGTTCTTC. This translates into CASGRGLAEQFF.

This clone was seen only a few times. The rearrangement uses TRBV19 and TRBJ1-2; D gene uncertain. Germline values: CDR1 LNHDA, CDR2 SQIVND (reference sequence). Trimming took 0 bases from V and 4 from J, leaving 9 bases between them. CDR3 size: 14 residues. The CDR3: CASSIDLEGYGYTF. CDR3 coding DNA: TGTGCCAGTAGTATAGATTTGGAGGGCTATGGCTACACCTTC.

CDR3 DNA sequence: TGTGCCTGGAGTGTGACCTTTCTCACAGATACGCAGTATTTT. Its protein is CAWSVTFLTDTQYF. The genes are TRBV30 and TRBJ2-3; no clear D gene. Per the germline V gene, CDR1 is GTSNPN and CDR2 is SVGIG (reference sequence). The CDR3 has 14 residues. V was pared by 0 bases and J by 2 bases, with 9 bases between.

This clone was seen only a few times. This rearrangement joins TRBV23-1 to TRBJ1-5; 7 bases match TRBD1. TRBV23-1 is annotated as an ORF whose role is uncertain. Trimming at V came to 4 bases and at J to 3 bases, leaving 3 bases not matched to a gene. This CDR3 has 14 amino acids. CDR3 sequence reads: CASSRTGDNQPQHF. CDR3 in DNA: TGCGCCAGCAGTCGAACAGGGGACAATCAGCCCCAGCATTTT.

The chain employs TRBV27 and TRBJ2-3; no firm D call. The CDR3 spans 16 residues. Germline CDR1 MNHEY, CDR2 SMNVEV (reference sequence). The V gene lost 4 bases and the J gene lost 0 bases, with 14 bases spanning the gap. CDR3 in DNA: TGTGCCAGCAGTTCCCGCTCCCTAATTAGCACAGATACGCAGTATTTT. Residues: CASSSRSLISTDTQYF.

This clone has just one count. The CDR3 nucleotides read TGCGCCAGCAGCCAAGTCTTACAGCAAAATCAGCCCCAGCATTTT. Translating it yields CASSQVLQQNQPQHF. The J gene is TRBJ1-5, the V gene TRBV4-3; the D is unclear. Trimming shortened V by 1 base and J by 4 bases, and 11 bases separated the two germline ends. The CDR3 has 15 residues. Per germline, CDR1 LGHNA and CDR2 YSLEER.

This rearrangement joins TRBV15 to TRBJ1-5, with a possible D match to TRBD1 (5 bases). From germline, CDR1 is LNHNV and CDR2 YYDKDF (reference sequence). The V and J ends lost 6 bases and 2 bases respectively, with 11 bases between them. The CDR3 sequence is 14 residues long. CDR3 in DNA: TGTGCCACCAGATTAGGGGCGGGCAATCAGCCCCAGCATTTT. Its protein is CATRLGAGNQPQHF.

This clone has a handful of counts. The gene calls are TRBV29-1 and TRBJ2-7; 11 bases line up with TRBD1. This CDR3 is built from 15 residues. Germline CDR1 reads SQVTM; CDR2 reads ANQGSEA. The V segment lost 5 bases and the J segment 4 bases; nucleotides outside the gene matches: 10. CDR3 bases: TGCAGCGTTCTCGACCCTGGGACAGGGGGTTACGAGCAGTACTTC. This codes for CSVLDPGTGGYEQYF.

V gene TRBV4-3 combines with J gene TRBJ2-3; 7 bases map to TRBD2. The CDR3 totals 15 residues. Germline V lookup: CDR1 LGHNA, CDR2 YSLEER. Trimming removed 3 bases from V and 2 bases from J; junction bases left unmatched: 5. CDR3 in DNA: TGCGCCAGCAGCCAGGGGGGGATCGTCACAGATACGCAGTATTTT. Protein: CASSQGGIVTDTQYF.

The genes are TRBV27 and TRBJ1-2; 8 bases map to TRBD1. V gave up 4 bases and J gave up 2 bases; unmatched junction bases: 9. This CDR3 is 16 amino acids long. CDR1 is MNHEY, CDR2 SMNVEV, per germline (reference sequence). CDR3 residues: CASSSRDRGVNYGYTF. The CDR3 region has the DNA TGTGCCAGCAGTTCGAGAGACAGGGGAGTGAACTATGGCTACACCTTC.

The gene calls are TRBV7-8 and TRBJ2-5; D gene ambiguous. The CDR3 is 17 residues long. Germline V gene data show CDR1 as SGHVS and CDR2 as FQNEAQ. V lost 5 bases and J lost 1, with 20 bases in between. CDR3: CASSPTLVGNIQETQYF. The CDR3, as DNA: TGTGCCAGCAGCCCAACACTTGTGGGGAACATCCAAGAGACCCAGTACTTC.

The rearrangement links TRBV25-1 to TRBJ2-5; D gene ambiguous. Germline V lookup: CDR1 MGHDK, CDR2 SYGVNS. This CDR3 is 10 amino acids long. V was pared by 8 bases and J by 5 bases, with 6 bases between. The CDR3 here is CASGGETQYF. CDR3 DNA sequence: TGTGCCAGCGGCGGTGAGACCCAGTACTTC. Based on the CDR3 plus reference TRBV25-1 and TRBJ2-5, the full variable domain is EADIYQTPRYLVIGTGKKITLECSQTMGHDKMYWYQQDPGMELHLIHYSYGVNSTEKGDLSSESTVSRIRTEHFPLTLESARPSHTSQYLCASGGETQYFGPGTRLLVL.

V is TRBV5-1 and J is TRBJ1-5; TRBD1 matches 7 bases. The V segment lost 2 bases and the J segment 5 bases; nucleotides outside the gene matches: 7. CDR1 and CDR2 (germline): SGHRS, YFSETQ. The CDR3 is 15 residues long. Here the CDR3 DNA reads TGCGCCAGCAGCTTCGAAGGGGGCAGAGATCAGCCCCAGCATTTT. Its translation: CASSFEGGRDQPQHF.

This clone occurred a few times. V usage is TRBV19 and J usage is TRBJ1-2; D perhaps matches TRBD1 (5 bases). Germline values: CDR1 LNHDA, CDR2 SQIVND (reference sequence). Between the trimmed V and J ends, which lost 7 bases and 5 bases, there was a span of 23 bases. The CDR3 contains 16 residues. The chain's CDR3 is CASTPRDGGGRYGYTF. In DNA form, the CDR3 reads TGTGCCAGTACCCCACGGGACGGTGGGGGAAGGTATGGCTACACCTTC.

This clone was counted between two and nine times. The gene calls are TRBV11-2 and TRBJ2-7; D tentatively reads TRBD1 or TRBD2 (5 bases each). The CDR3 runs to 14 residues. The V and J ends lost 3 bases and 3 bases respectively, with 12 bases between them. Germline CDR1 reads SGHAT; CDR2 reads FQNNGV. CDR3 region: CASSFGTAYYEQYF. CDR3 DNA: TGTGCCAGCAGCTTCGGGACGGCTTACTACGAGCAGTACTTC.

This chain uses TRBV7-2 with TRBJ1-4, with D hard to call. The CDR3 extends over 15 amino acids. Germline loops: CDR1 SGHTA, CDR2 FQGNSA. The V gene lost 2 bases and the J gene lost 1 base, with 8 bases spanning the gap. The CDR3 DNA is TGTGCCAGCAGCTTATTGGGCGGAACTAATGAAAAACTGTTTTTT. This sequence encodes CASSLLGGTNEKLFF.